This TCR beta chain is drawn from a study of T-cell memory formation after mild COVID-19. Study overall: The two donors had largely donor-specific TCR clusters.

This CDR3 is 11 amino acids long. The germline V gene has CDR1 MNHEY and CDR2 SMNVEV (reference sequence). Between the trimmed V and J ends, which lost 5 bases and 4 bases, there was a span of 4 bases. This clonotype was recorded at least ten times. What it binds is unknown. Constant-segment-primed 5'RACE gave TCR alpha and TCR beta cDNA libraries with sample barcodes and UMIs. TCRdb reprocessed the 5' RACE reads with MiXCR, giving one entry per CDR3 protein. Among around 100,000 distinct CDR3 sequences, around 10% were seen once, and the ten largest hold 40%. Broader study findings: From day 15 to 85, contracting clones were balanced between CD4 and CD8, whereas later expanders leaned toward CD4+. Shrinking CD4+ clones resided mostly in CM and EM, and CD8+ ones in EMRA.

This receptor was identified in a young man who had mild COVID-19 (a few samples of this study predate the infection). Cell type and time point are not known. Input material: PBMCs or a T cell subset sorted from them (not recorded which). The V call is TRBV27, the J call TRBJ2-3; D is uncertain. The CDR3 sequence is CASSVSDTQYF. The CDR3 nucleotides read TGTGCCAGCAGTGTCTCAGATACGCAGTATTTT.